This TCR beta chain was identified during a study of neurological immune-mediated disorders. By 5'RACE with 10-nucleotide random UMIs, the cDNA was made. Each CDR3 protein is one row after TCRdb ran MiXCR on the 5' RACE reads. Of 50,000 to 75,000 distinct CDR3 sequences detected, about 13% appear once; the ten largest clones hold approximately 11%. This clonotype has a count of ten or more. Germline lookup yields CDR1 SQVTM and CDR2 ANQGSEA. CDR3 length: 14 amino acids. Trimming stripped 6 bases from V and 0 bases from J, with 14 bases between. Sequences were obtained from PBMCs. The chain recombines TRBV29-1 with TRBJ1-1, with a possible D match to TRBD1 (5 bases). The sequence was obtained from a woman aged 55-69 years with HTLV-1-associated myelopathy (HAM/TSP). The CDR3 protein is CSVKTGLLNTEAFF. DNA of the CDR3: TGCAGCGTGAAAACGGGACTCCTGAACACTGAAGCTTTCTTT. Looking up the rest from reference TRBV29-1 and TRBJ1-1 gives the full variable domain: SAVISQKPSRDICQRGTSLTIQCQVDSQVTMMFWYRQQPGQSLTLIATANQGSEATYESGFVIDKFPISRPNLTFSTLTVSNMSPEDSSIYLCSVKTGLLNTEAFFGQGTRLTVV.